This T cell receptor beta chain is drawn from a study of blood T cell repertoires in COVID-19. Study-level information: Acute-phase and convalescent COVID-19 samples originated in the United States, Italy and Spain.

Those enrolled, adults aged 18 to 89 years, came from 25 or so US areas. Cohorts were assigned according to the clinical history that participants reported. TCRdb's copy holds only in-frame clones and misses some; the assay was immunoSEQ multiplex PCR. Of about 280,000 clones listed, 82% are singletons. The V and J ends lost 7 bases and 0 bases respectively, with 10 bases between them. Germline CDR1 MGHDK, CDR2 SYGVNS. The CDR3 sequence is 14 residues long. This clonotype was obtained from a man in his forties who had been exposed to COVID-19. Specimen: PBMCs or T cells enriched from blood (not recorded which). The V gene is TRBV25-1, the J gene TRBJ1-3; D unclear. For the CDR3, the DNA is TGTGCCAGCACCCGGCGGGGCTCTGGAAACACCATATATTTT. Residues: CASTRRGSGNTIYF.